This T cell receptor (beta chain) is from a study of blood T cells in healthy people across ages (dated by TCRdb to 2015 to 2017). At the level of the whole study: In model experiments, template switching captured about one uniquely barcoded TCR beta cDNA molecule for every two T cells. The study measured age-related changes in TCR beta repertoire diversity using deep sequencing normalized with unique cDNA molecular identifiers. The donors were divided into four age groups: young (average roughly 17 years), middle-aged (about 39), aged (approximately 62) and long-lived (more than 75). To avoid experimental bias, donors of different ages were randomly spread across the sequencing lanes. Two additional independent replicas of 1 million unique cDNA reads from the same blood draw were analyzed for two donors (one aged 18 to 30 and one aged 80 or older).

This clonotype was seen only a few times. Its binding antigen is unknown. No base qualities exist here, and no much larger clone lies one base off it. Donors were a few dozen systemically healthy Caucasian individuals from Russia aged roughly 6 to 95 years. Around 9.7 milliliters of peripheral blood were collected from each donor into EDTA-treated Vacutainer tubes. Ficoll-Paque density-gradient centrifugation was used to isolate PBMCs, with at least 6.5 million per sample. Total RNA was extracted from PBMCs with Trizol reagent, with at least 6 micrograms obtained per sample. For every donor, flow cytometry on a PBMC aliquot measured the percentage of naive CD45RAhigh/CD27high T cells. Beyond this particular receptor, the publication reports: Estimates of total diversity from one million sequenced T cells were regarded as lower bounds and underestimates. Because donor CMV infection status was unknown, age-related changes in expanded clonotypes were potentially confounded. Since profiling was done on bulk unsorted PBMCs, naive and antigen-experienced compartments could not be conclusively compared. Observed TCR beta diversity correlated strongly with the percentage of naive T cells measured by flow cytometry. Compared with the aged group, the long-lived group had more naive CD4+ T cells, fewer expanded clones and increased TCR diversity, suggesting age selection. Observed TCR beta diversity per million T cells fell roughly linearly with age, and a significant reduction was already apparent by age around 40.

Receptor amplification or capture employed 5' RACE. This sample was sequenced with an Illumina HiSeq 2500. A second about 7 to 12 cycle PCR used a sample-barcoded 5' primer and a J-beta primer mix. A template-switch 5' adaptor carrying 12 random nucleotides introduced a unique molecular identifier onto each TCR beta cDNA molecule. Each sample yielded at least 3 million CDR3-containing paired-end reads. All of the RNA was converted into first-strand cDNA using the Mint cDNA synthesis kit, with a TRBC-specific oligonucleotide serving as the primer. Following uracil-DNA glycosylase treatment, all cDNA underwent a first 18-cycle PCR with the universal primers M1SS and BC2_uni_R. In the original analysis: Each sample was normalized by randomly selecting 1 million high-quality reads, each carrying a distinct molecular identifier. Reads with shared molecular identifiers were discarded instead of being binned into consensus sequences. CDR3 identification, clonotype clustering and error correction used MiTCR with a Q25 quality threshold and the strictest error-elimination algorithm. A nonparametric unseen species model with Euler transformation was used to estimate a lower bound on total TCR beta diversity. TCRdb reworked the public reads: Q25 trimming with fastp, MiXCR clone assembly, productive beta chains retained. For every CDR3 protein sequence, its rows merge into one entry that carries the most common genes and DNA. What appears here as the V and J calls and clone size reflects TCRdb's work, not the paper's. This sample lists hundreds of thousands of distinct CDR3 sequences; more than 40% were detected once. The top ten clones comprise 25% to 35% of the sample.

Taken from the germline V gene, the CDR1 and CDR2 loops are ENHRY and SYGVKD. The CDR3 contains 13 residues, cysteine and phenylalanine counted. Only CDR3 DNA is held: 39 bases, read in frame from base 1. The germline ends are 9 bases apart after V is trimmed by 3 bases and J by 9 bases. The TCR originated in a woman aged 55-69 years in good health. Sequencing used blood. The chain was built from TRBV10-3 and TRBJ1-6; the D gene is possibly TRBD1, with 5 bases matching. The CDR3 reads CAISDQGGSPLHF. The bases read TGTGCCATCAGTGACCAGGGTGGTTCACCCCTCCACTTT.